This TCR beta chain was found in a study of Tregs in tolerant kidney transplant recipients. Background on the study: Recipients received nonmyeloablative bone marrow transplants from related graft donors, with transient mixed chimerism.

Regarding this clone: Its antigen is as yet unknown.

Unstimulated regulatory T cells (CD4+CD25+CD127-), CD4+CD25- non-regulatory cells, CD4 and CD8 cells were FACS-sorted from thawed PBMCs. CDR1 and CDR2 from the germline V gene are SGHRS and YFSETQ. The CDR3 is 15 residues long. After removal of 4 bases from V and 5 bases from J, the junction contained 7 bases not matched to a gene. Study-level findings and limits: Validation in larger populations is needed because few patients were studied. The most relevant donor-specific Treg TCRbeta repertoire apparently came from expansion with activated donor B cells.

The method was immunoSEQ multiplex PCR; TCRdb's version includes in-frame clones alone and lacks a portion of them. The table lists 60,000 to 95,000 clones, about 98% of them singletons. Sequenced material: CD4+ T cells from blood, taken before the transplant. The chain combines TRBV5-1 with TRBJ2-1; 9 nucleotides agree with TRBD1. This TCR was recovered from a human donor who received a combined kidney and bone marrow transplant. The CDR3 spells CASSGGQGGHNEQFF. The CDR3 region has the DNA TGCGCCAGCAGCGGGGGACAGGGCGGGCACAATGAGCAGTTCTTC.